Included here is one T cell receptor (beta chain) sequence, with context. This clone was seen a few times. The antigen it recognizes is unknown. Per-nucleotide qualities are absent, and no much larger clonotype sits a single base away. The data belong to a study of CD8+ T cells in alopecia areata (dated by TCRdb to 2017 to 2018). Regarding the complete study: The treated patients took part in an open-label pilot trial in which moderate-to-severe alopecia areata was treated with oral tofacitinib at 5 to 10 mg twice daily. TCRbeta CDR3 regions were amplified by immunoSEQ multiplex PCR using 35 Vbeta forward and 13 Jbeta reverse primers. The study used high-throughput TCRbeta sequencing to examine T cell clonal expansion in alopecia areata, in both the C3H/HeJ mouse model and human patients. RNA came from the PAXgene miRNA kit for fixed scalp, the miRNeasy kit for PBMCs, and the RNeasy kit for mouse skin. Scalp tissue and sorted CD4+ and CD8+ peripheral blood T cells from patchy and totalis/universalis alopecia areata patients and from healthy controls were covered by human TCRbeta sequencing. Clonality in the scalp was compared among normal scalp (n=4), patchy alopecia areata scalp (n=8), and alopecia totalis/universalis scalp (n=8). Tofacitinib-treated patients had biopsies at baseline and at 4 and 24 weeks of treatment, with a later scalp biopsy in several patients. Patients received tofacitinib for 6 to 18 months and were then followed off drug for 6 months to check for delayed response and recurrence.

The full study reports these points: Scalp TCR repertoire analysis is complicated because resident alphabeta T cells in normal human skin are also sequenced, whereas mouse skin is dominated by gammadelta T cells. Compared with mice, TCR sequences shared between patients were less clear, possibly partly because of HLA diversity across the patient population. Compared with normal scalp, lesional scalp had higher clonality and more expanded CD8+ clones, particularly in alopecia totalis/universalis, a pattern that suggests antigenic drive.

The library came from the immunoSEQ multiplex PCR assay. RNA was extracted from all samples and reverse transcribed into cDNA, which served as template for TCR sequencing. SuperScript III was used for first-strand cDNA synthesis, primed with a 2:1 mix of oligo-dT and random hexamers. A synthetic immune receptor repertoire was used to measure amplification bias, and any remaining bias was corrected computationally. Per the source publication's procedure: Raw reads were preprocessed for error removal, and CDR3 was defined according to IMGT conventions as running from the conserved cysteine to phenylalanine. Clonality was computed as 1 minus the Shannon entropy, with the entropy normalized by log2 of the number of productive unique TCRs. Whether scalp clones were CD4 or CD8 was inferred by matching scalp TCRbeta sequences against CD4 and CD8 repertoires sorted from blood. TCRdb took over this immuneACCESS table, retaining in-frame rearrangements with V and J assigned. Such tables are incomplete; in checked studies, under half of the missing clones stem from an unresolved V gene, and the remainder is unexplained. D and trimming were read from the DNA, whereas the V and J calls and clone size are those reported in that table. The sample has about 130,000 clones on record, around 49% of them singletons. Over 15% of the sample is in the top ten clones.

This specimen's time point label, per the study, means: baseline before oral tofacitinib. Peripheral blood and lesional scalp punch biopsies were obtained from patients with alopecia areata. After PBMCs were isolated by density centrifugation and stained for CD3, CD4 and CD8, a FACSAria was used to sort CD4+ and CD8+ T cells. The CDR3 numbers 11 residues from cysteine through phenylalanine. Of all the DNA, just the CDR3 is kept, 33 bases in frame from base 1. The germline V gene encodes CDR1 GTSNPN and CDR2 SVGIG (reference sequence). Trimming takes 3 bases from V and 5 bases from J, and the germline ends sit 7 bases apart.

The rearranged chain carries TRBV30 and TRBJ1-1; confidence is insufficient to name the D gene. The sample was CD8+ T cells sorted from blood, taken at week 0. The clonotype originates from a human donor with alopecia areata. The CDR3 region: CAWSMGTEAFF. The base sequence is TGTGCCTGGAGCATGGGAACTGAAGCTTTCTTT.